This TCR beta chain was documented in a study of high-grade serous ovarian cancer treatment subgroups. Overall study results and limits: Repertoire similarity ranged roughly 0.1 to 0.85 between tumors of one patient. Clonal relatedness tracked neoantigen level, and by trend copy number and mutation load. CDR1 and CDR2 were left unanalyzed; analyses focused on CDR3. Without spatial data, bulk sequencing limits insight into HGSC tumor diversity.

Data came from immunoSEQ multiplex PCR; TCRdb stores just in-frame clones and leaves some out. The table lists roughly 8,000 clones, approximately 70% of them singletons. Concerning this clone: Its antigen is undetermined.

Germline V gene sequence: CDR1 SNHLY, CDR2 FYNNEI. CDR3 length: 13 amino acids. J gave up 5 bases and V 4 bases, and 4 bases lay outside the gene matches. The tumor samples were collected prior to definitive surgery or chemotherapy. The chain employs TRBV2 and TRBJ1-2, with 7 bases identical to TRBD1. This receptor was taken from a human donor with high-grade serous ovarian cancer. The sample consisted of tumor tissue. The CDR3 DNA reads as TGTGCCAGCAGTGCCGGGACAGCATATGGCTACACCTTC. Translating it yields CASSAGTAYGYTF.